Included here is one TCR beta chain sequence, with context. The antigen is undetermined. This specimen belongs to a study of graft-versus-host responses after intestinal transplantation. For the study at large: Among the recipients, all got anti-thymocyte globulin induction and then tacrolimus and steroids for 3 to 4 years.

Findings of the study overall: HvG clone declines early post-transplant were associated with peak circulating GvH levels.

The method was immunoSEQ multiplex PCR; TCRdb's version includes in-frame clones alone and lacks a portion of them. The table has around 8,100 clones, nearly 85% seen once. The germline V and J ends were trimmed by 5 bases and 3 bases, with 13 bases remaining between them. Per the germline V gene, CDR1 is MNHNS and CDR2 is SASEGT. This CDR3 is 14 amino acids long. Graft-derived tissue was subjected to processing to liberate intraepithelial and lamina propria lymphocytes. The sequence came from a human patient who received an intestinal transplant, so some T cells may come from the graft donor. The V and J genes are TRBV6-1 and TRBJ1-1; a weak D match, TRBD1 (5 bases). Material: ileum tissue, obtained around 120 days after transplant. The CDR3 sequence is CASSYQGRYTEAFF. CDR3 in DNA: TGTGCCAGCAGTTATCAGGGCCGATACACTGAAGCTTTCTTT.